These 5 T cell receptor beta chains originate from one sample sequenced in a study of blood T cells in healthy people across ages. It was with a sample-barcoded 5' primer and a J-beta primer mix that a second PCR of roughly 7 to 12 cycles was run. MiXCR, applied by TCRdb to the 5' RACE reads, yields one record per CDR3 protein. The repertoire has 800,000 or so distinct CDR3 sequences, around 25% of them found once; the top ten carry 3% to 4.5%. The sample also formed part of further work on T cells of mothers and their children.

Sample: blood. The receptor source for this set is a boy aged 10-17 years in good health.

This clonotype was picked up a small number of times. The V and J genes are TRBV7-2 and TRBJ1-2; unclear D gene. The germline V gene has CDR1 SGHTA and CDR2 FQGNSA. V was shortened by 1 base and J by 8 bases, with 17 bases between the two germline ends. The CDR3 contains 15 residues. DNA of the CDR3: TGTGCCAGCAGCTTAGGAGGGTTTGGCGCGGGAGGCTACACCTTC. Amino acids: CASSLGGFGAGGYTF.

On this clonotype: One junction end does not reproduce the germline sequence, and a read error may be involved. The genes are TRBV6-2 or TRBV6-3 and TRBJ2-5; TRBD2 agrees at 13 bases. Germline values: CDR1 MNHEY, CDR2 SVGEGT. This CDR3 has 16 amino acids. CDR3 protein: CTSRPLGLAGLETQYF. CDR3 DNA: TGTACCAGCAGGCCGTTGGGACTAGCGGGACTAGAGACCCAGTACTTC.

In this sample, this clonotype turned up a few times. This rearrangement joins TRBV5-6 to TRBJ1-5; 8 bases agree with TRBD1. Germline CDR1 SGHDT, CDR2 YYEEEE. V shed 4 bases, J shed 1 base, and the junction held 7 bases outside the gene matches. The CDR3 is 16 residues long. The CDR3 DNA reads TGTGCCAGCAGCAGATCAGACAGGGGAAGCAATCAGCCCCAGCATTTT. This translates into CASSRSDRGSNQPQHF.

The CDR3 loop is CASSLGTGSYQETQYF. CDR3 in DNA: TGCGCCAGCAGCTTGGGGACAGGGTCTTACCAAGAGACCCAGTACTTC. The rearrangement joins TRBV5-1 to TRBJ2-5; 8 bases are a match to TRBD1. Germline assignment: CDR1 SGHRS and CDR2 YFSETQ. The CDR3 covers 16 residues. J was trimmed by 0 bases and V by 0 bases; bases with no gene match: 4. Full variable domain (remainder filled in from reference TRBV5-1 and TRBJ2-5): KAGVTQTPRYLIKTRGQQVTLSCSPISGHRSVSWYQQTPGQGLQFLFEYFSETQRNKGNFPGRFSGRQFSNSRSEMNVSTLELGDSALYLCASSLGTGSYQETQYFGPGTRLLVL.

This clonotype was recorded a few times. This rearrangement joins TRBV27 to TRBJ1-1; D is unresolved. V lost 3 bases, J lost 5 bases, and 13 bases lay in between. Germline V gene lookup returns CDR1 MNHEY and CDR2 SMNVEV (reference sequence). This CDR3 region has 14 residues. The CDR3 region has the DNA TGTGCCAGCAGTTTCTGGGCCCAGAAGACTGAAGCTTTCTTT. It translates to CASSFWAQKTEAFF.